What follows is one T cell receptor beta chain and its context. Its matching antigen is unknown. Assay: immunoSEQ multiplex PCR; the TCRdb copy retains only in-frame clones and omits some. The sample includes around 5,000 clones, 70% to 85% of them seen just once. The data derive from a study of T cells after posttransplantation cyclophosphamide. Study results and caveats: TRB clonality was highly associated with recipient CMV seropositivity and reactivation. Later post-transplant blood repertoires were often dominated by donor CD8+ memory clones. Skin or GI-infiltrating T cells shared few TRB sequences with blood.

Cyclophosphamide on days +3 and +4 followed busulfan-fludarabine conditioning and a marrow graft. The CDR3 contains 17 residues. From germline, CDR1 is MGHRA and CDR2 YSYEKL. With V trimmed by 6 bases and J by 0 bases, 11 bases remained unmatched. The sample here was PBMCs, taken after allogeneic stem cell transplant with posttransplant cyclophosphamide. The gene calls are TRBV4-1 and TRBJ1-3, with TRBD1 matching over 7 bases. The clonotype comes from a male patient aged 55 to 70 who received an allogeneic stem cell transplant from an unrelated donor, was CMV-positive, and had no GVHD. Some T cells may be supplied by the graft donor. The CDR3 region is CASRPGQPSISGNTIYF. The CDR3, as DNA: TGCGCCAGCAGACCGGGACAGCCTAGCATCTCTGGAAACACCATATATTTT.